The 27 T cell receptor beta chains in this list originate from one sample, sequenced in a study of shared clonotypes between healthy human individuals. Assay: immunoSEQ multiplex PCR; the TCRdb copy retains only in-frame clones and omits some. In the table there are 850,000 to 1,200,000 clones, about 75% of which are singletons. The sample taken for sequencing was memory CD4+ T cells sorted from blood. Subset given: CD45RA-negative fraction. The source of these receptors is a man younger than 35 in good health.

V usage is TRBV4-2 and J usage is TRBJ2-1; 7 bases align to TRBD2. The CDR3 sequence is 16 residues long. Germline CDR1 and CDR2: LGHNA and YNFKEQ. V gave up 3 bases and J gave up 0 bases; unmatched junction bases: 5. The CDR3 coding sequence is TGTGCCAGCAGCCAGCGCGGGAGAGTCTCCTACAATGAGCAGTTCTTC. Protein product: CASSQRGRVSYNEQFF.

The V and J genes are TRBV4-1 and TRBJ1-1; D is undetermined. The CDR3 is made up of 15 amino acids. V was cut by 1 base and J by 1 base, with 10 bases left in between. CDR1 is MGHRA, CDR2 YSYEKL, per germline. CDR3 sequence: CASSQAVQGNTEAFF. In nucleotides, the CDR3 is TGCGCCAGCAGCCAAGCCGTACAAGGGAACACTGAAGCTTTCTTT.

The rearrangement links TRBV10-1 to TRBJ2-3; 8 bases line up with TRBD2. The CDR3 covers 14 residues. V dropped 8 bases and J dropped 7; count of bases not matched to a gene: 11. CDR1 is WNHNN, CDR2 SYGVQD, per germline (reference sequence). CDR3 loop: CASHPGGRENTQYF. CDR3 nucleotide sequence: TGCGCCAGCCATCCGGGAGGGAGGGAAAATACGCAGTATTTT.

This clone was detected only a few times. The chain is built from TRBV18 and TRBJ2-3; the match to TRBD1 covers 9 bases. The CDR3 spans 15 residues. Per germline, CDR1 KGHSH and CDR2 LQKENI. V lost 5 bases and J lost 0; bases outside the gene matches: 3. The CDR3 here is CASSSQGASTDTQYF. In DNA, the CDR3 is TGTGCCAGCTCATCACAGGGGGCTAGCACAGATACGCAGTATTTT.

This chain joins TRBV30 and TRBJ1-2; D unresolved. The V gene lost 0 bases and the J gene lost 7 bases, with 12 bases spanning the gap. Looked up from germline, CDR1 is GTSNPN and CDR2 is SVGIG (reference sequence). The CDR3 runs 13 residues. In nucleotides, the CDR3 is TGTGCCTGGAGTGTAAATGGGCCTTTTGGCTACACCTTC. Protein product: CAWSVNGPFGYTF.

The chain couples TRBV28 to TRBJ2-2; 8 positions match TRBD1. Germline V gene sequence: CDR1 MDHEN, CDR2 SYDVKM. The CDR3 runs 16 residues. J was trimmed by 5 bases and V by 6 bases; bases with no gene match: 11. DNA for the CDR3: TGTGCCAGCAGCTGGCCCTGGACAGGGAGGACCGGGGAGCTGTTTTTT. Amino acids: CASSWPWTGRTGELFF.

A single count supports this clone. The V gene is TRBV6-5, the J gene TRBJ2-7; a weak D match, TRBD1 (5 bases). Germline assignment: CDR1 MNHEY and CDR2 SVGAGI. Between the trimmed V and J ends, which lost 0 bases and 3 bases, there was a span of 9 bases. CDR3 length: 14 residues. DNA for the CDR3: TGTGCCAGCAGTTACTCGTCCAGGGACTACGAGCAGTACTTC. The encoded protein is CASSYSSRDYEQYF.

The rearrangement links TRBV28 to TRBJ2-3; 9 bases map to TRBD2. This CDR3 has 14 residues. J was trimmed by 4 bases and V by 6 bases; bases with no gene match: 5. Germline V lookup: CDR1 MDHEN, CDR2 SYDVKM. DNA for the CDR3: TGTGCCAGCAGGCGGGGGGGCGTCGCAGATACGCAGTATTTT. This encodes CASRRGGVADTQYF.

This chain connects TRBV2 to TRBJ2-5, with 11 bases aligning to TRBD2. Germline V gene sequence: CDR1 SNHLY, CDR2 FYNNEI. The CDR3 is made up of 16 amino acids. V shed 5 bases and J 4 bases; nucleotides not matched to a gene: 9. The CDR3 coding sequence is TGTGCCAGCAGTCTACTTAGCGGGGGGGCCAGAGAGACCCAGTACTTC. This sequence encodes CASSLLSGGARETQYF. The whole variable domain, remainder taken from reference TRBV2 and TRBJ2-5, is EPEVTQTPSHQVTQMGQEVILRCVPISNHLYFYWYRQILGQKVEFLVSFYNNEISEKSEIFDDQFSVERPDGSNFTLKIRSTKLEDSAMYFCASSLLSGGARETQYFGPGTRLLVL.

The rearrangement links TRBV11-3 to TRBJ1-1; D gene uncertain. V was shortened by 1 base and J by 2 bases, with 8 bases between the two germline ends. Germline CDR1 and CDR2: SGHNT and YENEEA. This CDR3 spans 14 amino acids. The CDR3 protein is CASSLGLPNTEAFF. The CDR3 DNA reads TGTGCCAGCAGCTTAGGCCTACCAAACACTGAAGCTTTCTTT.

Only one count was recorded for this clone. V gene TRBV7-2 combines with J gene TRBJ2-1; 10 bases agree with TRBD2. This CDR3 is 15 amino acids long. V shed 7 bases and J 5 bases; nucleotides not matched to a gene: 8. From germline, CDR1 is SGHTA and CDR2 FQGNSA. CDR3 residues: CASTSAGGHHNEQFF. For the CDR3, the DNA is TGTGCCAGCACTTCAGCGGGAGGGCATCACAATGAGCAGTTCTTC.

Comment on this clone: The sample contains more than one DNA sequence encoding this CDR3. The genes are TRBV18 and TRBJ1-4, with D uncertain. The CDR3 loop spans 14 amino acids. Looked up from germline, CDR1 is KGHSH and CDR2 is LQKENI. V lost 5 bases, J lost 0 bases, and 7 bases lay in between. The CDR3 sequence is CASSFGATNEKLFF. The CDR3 bases are TGTGCCAGCTCATTTGGCGCAACTAATGAAAAACTGTTTTTT.

The gene calls are TRBV19 and TRBJ2-1, with TRBD2 identical over 9 bases. The V segment lost 10 bases and the J segment 3 bases; nucleotides outside the gene matches: 7. Per germline, CDR1 LNHDA and CDR2 SQIVND (reference sequence). This CDR3 has 14 residues. The CDR3 spells CATRSGGGYNEQFF. The CDR3 DNA follows: TGTGCCACTCGTAGCGGGGGAGGCTACAATGAGCAGTTCTTC.

This clone was counted only a few times. The rearrangement uses TRBV29-1 and TRBJ2-1; 7 bases are shared with TRBD1. The V and J ends lost 3 bases and 2 bases, in that order; junction bases with no gene match: 1. This CDR3 comprises 13 residues. Germline CDR1 is SQVTM and CDR2 is ANQGSEA. The CDR3 region is CSVETGPYNEQFF. The CDR3 DNA reads TGCAGCGTTGAGACAGGGCCCTACAATGAGCAGTTCTTC.

This clone was recorded once. V and J are TRBV18 and TRBJ2-5; 8 bases line up with TRBD1. Germline V gene lookup returns CDR1 KGHSH and CDR2 LQKENI. V dropped 3 bases and J dropped 5; count of bases not matched to a gene: 8. The length of the CDR3 is 15 residues. The CDR3 nucleotides read TGTGCCAGCTCACCCCCGCAGGGGGCGGGGGAGACCCAGTACTTC. Encoded protein: CASSPPQGAGETQYF.

Only a few counts were recorded for this clone. This rearrangement joins TRBV19 to TRBJ2-2, with D unclear. This CDR3 is built from 12 residues. Between the trimmed V and J ends, which lost 4 bases and 8 bases, there was a span of 8 bases. Germline values: CDR1 LNHDA, CDR2 SQIVND (reference sequence). The CDR3 protein is CASSNLRGELFF. In DNA, the CDR3 is TGTGCCAGTAGTAATCTACGGGGGGAGCTGTTTTTT.

This chain links TRBV6-1 with TRBJ1-2, with 7 positions matching TRBD1. Trimming at V came to 5 bases and at J to 3 bases, leaving 6 bases not matched to a gene. Germline lookup yields CDR1 MNHNS and CDR2 SASEGT. The CDR3 is 14 residues long. The CDR3 DNA reads as TGTGCCAGCAGTCGATCCGGGACAGACTATGGCTACACCTTC. Translated, it gives CASSRSGTDYGYTF.

The genes are TRBV27 and TRBJ1-2, with D unresolved. CDR1 MNHEY and CDR2 SMNVEV come from the germline V gene (reference sequence). This CDR3 is built from 14 residues. V lost 2 bases and J lost 7, with 14 bases in between. The CDR3 protein is CASSLGLASGGYTF. Written as DNA, the CDR3 is TGTGCCAGCAGTTTAGGATTGGCCTCGGGTGGCTACACCTTC.

Note on this clone: Distinct nucleotide sequences in the sample also encode this CDR3. The chain couples TRBV7-3 to TRBJ2-7; 8 nucleotides align to TRBD1. The CDR3 runs to 15 residues. Germline loops: CDR1 SGHTA, CDR2 FQGTGA. V was pared by 0 bases and J by 0 bases, with 1 base of the junction left unmatched. The CDR3 reads CASSLTGTGSYEQYF. In DNA, the CDR3 is TGTGCCAGCAGCTTAACCGGGACAGGCTCCTACGAGCAGTACTTC.

The chain recombines TRBV7-3 with TRBJ1-1, with D unresolved. V lost 2 bases to trimming and J lost 6 bases, with 10 bases between them. The CDR3 totals 13 residues. Germline V CDR1 and CDR2: SGHTA, FQGTGA. CDR3 coding DNA: TGTGCCAGCAGCTTAGTGGGCGATTCTGAAGCTTTCTTT. The encoded protein is CASSLVGDSEAFF.

The sample holds a few counts of this clone. The rearrangement links TRBV10-3 to TRBJ1-1; no clear D gene. CDR1 and CDR2 from the germline V gene are ENHRY and SYGVKD. V lost 3 bases, J lost 4 bases, and 6 bases lay in between. The CDR3 runs to 12 residues. CDR3 region: CAISDEPTEAFF. The CDR3 DNA reads as TGTGCCATCAGTGACGAGCCCACTGAAGCTTTCTTT.

V gene TRBV2 combines with J gene TRBJ2-7; D not resolved. CDR1 is SNHLY, CDR2 FYNNEI, per germline. Deletions cut 7 bases from V and 5 bases from J, with 12 bases between. The CDR3 is 12 amino acids. The CDR3 loop reads CASKVGPHEQYF. In DNA form, the CDR3 reads TGTGCCAGCAAGGTTGGCCCCCACGAGCAGTACTTC. Filled out from reference TRBV2 and TRBJ2-7, the complete variable domain reads EPEVTQTPSHQVTQMGQEVILRCVPISNHLYFYWYRQILGQKVEFLVSFYNNEISEKSEIFDDQFSVERPDGSNFTLKIRSTKLEDSAMYFCASKVGPHEQYFGPGTRLTVT.

The V gene is TRBV5-4, the J gene TRBJ1-2, with D tentatively TRBD1 (6 bases). Trimming shortened V by 0 bases and J by 4 bases, and 16 bases separated the two germline ends. This CDR3 is 16 amino acids long. Germline-derived CDR1 and CDR2 are SGHNT and YYREEE (reference sequence). The CDR3 nucleotides are TGTGCCAGCAGCTTGGATCCCCGGACAGCCTTCTATGGCTACACCTTC. Translated, it gives CASSLDPRTAFYGYTF.

The chain uses TRBV5-1 and TRBJ2-7; 8 nucleotides align to TRBD2. CDR1 and CDR2 (germline): SGHRS, YFSETQ. This CDR3 is 17 amino acids long. Trimming took 4 bases from V and 5 from J; bases not matched to a gene: 17. The CDR3, as DNA: TGCGCCAGCAGCCCCTTTTCGGGAGCGGGGGCGCGCAACGAGCAGTACTTC. Its translation is CASSPFSGAGARNEQYF. Supplemented by reference TRBV5-1 and TRBJ2-7, the full variable domain reads KAGVTQTPRYLIKTRGQQVTLSCSPISGHRSVSWYQQTPGQGLQFLFEYFSETQRNKGNFPGRFSGRQFSNSRSEMNVSTLELGDSALYLCASSPFSGAGARNEQYFGPGTRLTVT.

The gene calls are TRBV4-2 and TRBJ2-7, with D perhaps given as TRBD1 or TRBD2 (5 bases each). Trimming left V 0 bases short and J 5 bases short, with 23 bases between. The CDR3 has 18 amino acids. Per the germline V gene, CDR1 is LGHNA and CDR2 is YNFKEQ. In DNA, the CDR3 is TGTGCCAGCAGCCAAGATCCCCTAGAGACCGAGGGGAACCACGAGCAGTACTTC. The encoded protein is CASSQDPLETEGNHEQYF.

V and J are TRBV6-5 and TRBJ1-2; D ambiguous. There are 14 residues in the CDR3. Germline CDR1 reads MNHEY; CDR2 reads SVGAGI. The V gene lost 4 bases and the J gene lost 2 bases, with 11 bases spanning the gap. The CDR3: CASSSFRENYGYTF. The CDR3 DNA is TGTGCCAGCAGTTCATTTAGGGAGAACTATGGCTACACCTTC.

The rearrangement joins TRBV7-9 to TRBJ2-5; TRBD1 or TRBD2 may be the D gene (5 bases each). The germline V gene has CDR1 SEHNR and CDR2 FQNEAQ (reference sequence). V was shortened by 1 base and J by 14 bases, with 14 bases between the two germline ends. The CDR3 has 12 residues. CDR3: CASSLERDPPYF. CDR3 coding DNA: TGTGCCAGCAGCTTAGAGAGGGACCCCCCTTACTTC.